The source of this T cell receptor beta chain is a study of T cell repertoires in cytomegalovirus infection. As for the study in general: Public TCR beta signatures indicated both CMV infection and matching HLA type. Regarding the study as a whole: Cumulative public TCR beta family frequency identified carriers of CMV plus the relevant HLA.

MiXCR, run by TCRdb on the reads, gives a single entry per CDR3 protein. This repertoire shows about 890,000 distinct CDR3 sequences, 30% to 40% found once; its top ten account for roughly 13%. Remarks on this clonotype: What it binds is unknown.

Trimming removed 0 bases at V and 6 bases at J, with 10 bases between. The CDR3 consists of 14 residues. Germline CDR1 is SGHNT and CDR2 is YYREEE (reference sequence). This sequence originates from a human donor in good health (CMV status not recorded). Some clones in this sample may be carry-over from other donors' samples. The J gene is TRBJ2-1, the V gene TRBV5-4, with D perhaps matching TRBD2 (5 bases). Sequenced here: cultured CD8+ T cells from PBMCs, sampled from culture after CMV antigen stimulation. The CDR3 sequence: CASSLDLGVNEQFF. The CDR3 DNA reads TGTGCCAGCAGCTTGGATCTCGGGGTCAATGAGCAGTTCTTC.